Sequencing of this T cell receptor beta chain was carried out in a study of cytomegalovirus exposure and HLA in healthy donors. The J segment lost 6 bases and the V segment lost 4 bases, leaving 6 bases of the junction unmatched. The germline V gene has CDR1 SGHRS and CDR2 YFSETQ. The CDR3 runs 15 residues. In regard to this clone: What it recognizes is unknown.

Vbeta (60) and Jbeta (13) primers were used in the PCR. The data were produced by immunoSEQ multiplex PCR, yet TCRdb's version contains in-frame clones alone and is incomplete. The sample has around 150,000 clones; over 70% are singletons. Study-level points and caveats: TCR beta sequences reportedly predicted most subjects' HLA-A and HLA-B alleles accurately.

Donors in the study were healthy people who gave bone marrow. This clonotype was sampled from a man aged 18 to 29 in good health and CMV-seropositive. The sample was PBMCs. This chain joins TRBV5-1 and TRBJ2-3, with TRBD2 identical over 12 bases. The CDR3 DNA reads TGCGCCAGCAGCCTGCTAGCGGGGGGGGATGATACGCAGTATTTT. Amino acids: CASSLLAGGDDTQYF.